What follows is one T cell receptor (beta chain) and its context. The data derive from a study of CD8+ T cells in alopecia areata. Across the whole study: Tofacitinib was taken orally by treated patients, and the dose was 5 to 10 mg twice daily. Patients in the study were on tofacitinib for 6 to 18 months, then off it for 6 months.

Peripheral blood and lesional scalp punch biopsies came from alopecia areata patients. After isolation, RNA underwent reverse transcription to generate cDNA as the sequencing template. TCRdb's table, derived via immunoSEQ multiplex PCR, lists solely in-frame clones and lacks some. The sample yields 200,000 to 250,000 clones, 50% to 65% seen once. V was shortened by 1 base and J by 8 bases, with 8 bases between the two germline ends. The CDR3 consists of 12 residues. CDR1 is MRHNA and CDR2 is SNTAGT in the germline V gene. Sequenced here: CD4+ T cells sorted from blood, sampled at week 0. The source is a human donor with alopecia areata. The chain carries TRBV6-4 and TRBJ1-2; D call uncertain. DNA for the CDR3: TGTGCCAGCAGTGACTATCCGGACGGCTACACCTTC. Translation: CASSDYPDGYTF.